The T cell receptor beta chain described here comes from a study of blood T cell repertoires in COVID-19. In the study overall: In each case, the material was cDNA or gDNA derived from T cells, B-cell-depleted T cells, or PBMCs.

This CDR3 is built from 14 residues. Germline assignment: CDR1 SGHNT and CDR2 YENEEA. Trimming stripped 7 bases from V and 2 bases from J, with 12 bases between. TCRdb's copy holds only in-frame clones and misses some; the assay was immunoSEQ multiplex PCR. The sample has 200,000 to 300,000 clones, 80% to 85% seen once. The chain recombines TRBV11-3 with TRBJ2-1; maybe TRBD1 (6 bases). Sequencing was done on a sample of peripheral blood. The TCR sequence derives from a man between 40 and 49 years old with acute or convalescent COVID-19. In nucleotides, the CDR3 is TGTGCCAGCAAGACAGGTACCACCTACAATGAGCAGTTCTTC. It is translated as CASKTGTTYNEQFF.